The 21 T cell receptor beta chains given below trace back to one sample, sequenced in a study of blood T cell repertoires in COVID-19 (dated by TCRdb to the early 2020s). Libraries were constructed by the immunoSEQ multiplex PCR assay. What TCRdb holds here is the immuneACCESS table cut down to in-frame rearrangements. Part of the clones is not present; checked against another copy, under half of the missing clones reflect an unresolved V gene, and the others are unexplained. This sample is represented by about 220,000 clones; approximately 80% of them were singletons. The ten top clones hold roughly 13% of the sample. The sequenced material came from peripheral blood. The receptors derive from a human donor in a cohort sampled during active COVID-19.

The chain has TRBV19 and TRBJ2-1, with 12 bases fitting TRBD2. This CDR3 spans 17 amino acids. CDR1 and CDR2 from the germline V gene are LNHDA and SQIVND (reference sequence). J lost 7 bases, V lost 3 bases, and 10 bases had no gene match. In DNA form, the CDR3 reads TGTGCCAGTAGTATCGGGGCTAGCGGGAGGGCCGCAAATGAGCAGTTCTTC. Encoded protein: CASSIGASGRAANEQFF.

The V gene is TRBV19, the J gene TRBJ2-2, with 9 nucleotides matching TRBD2. CDR1 is LNHDA and CDR2 is SQIVND in the germline V gene (reference sequence). The CDR3 contains 15 residues. V lost 4 bases and J lost 7; bases outside the gene matches: 7. The CDR3 nucleotides read TGTGCCAGTAGTAAGTCTAGCGGGATTCACGGGGAGCTGTTTTTT. This codes for CASSKSSGIHGELFF.

V is TRBV25-1 and J is TRBJ1-6; no clear D. The CDR3 contains 13 residues. Germline V gene sequence: CDR1 MGHDK, CDR2 SYGVNS. The V end lost 1 base, the J end lost 10 bases, and 8 bases lay between the germline ends. The chain's CDR3 is CASSEWRGSPLHF. CDR3 nucleotides: TGTGCCAGCAGTGAATGGCGGGGATCACCCCTCCACTTT.

This clone was detected many times. V is TRBV3-1 (or the pseudogene TRBV3-2) and J is TRBJ1-5; TRBD1 might be the D (5 bases). The CDR3 contains 14 residues. Germline V gene data show CDR1 as LGHDT and CDR2 as YNNKEL (reference sequence). V was trimmed by 1 base and J by 7 bases, leaving 11 bases between them. The DNA for the CDR3 is TGTGCCAGCAGCCAAGCAGGGATTGTGCAGCCCCAGCATTTT. Residues: CASSQAGIVQPQHF.

Only a few counts were recorded for this clone. This rearrangement joins TRBV25-1 to TRBJ2-3; possibly TRBD2 for D (6 bases). Trimming stripped 8 bases from V and 4 bases from J, with 7 bases between. The CDR3 has 11 residues. CDR1 is MGHDK, CDR2 SYGVNS, per germline. CDR3 bases: TGTGCCAGCTCGGGAGCAGATACGCAGTATTTT. Translating it yields CASSGADTQYF.

The genes are TRBV11-2 and TRBJ2-3; D not certain. V was pared by 3 bases and J by 2 bases, with 9 bases between. The CDR3 totals 14 residues. Germline lookup yields CDR1 SGHAT and CDR2 FQNNGV. As DNA, the CDR3 is TGTGCCAGCAGCTTGCCCTACCCCACAGATACGCAGTATTTT. The encoded protein is CASSLPYPTDTQYF.

The rearrangement joins TRBV18 to TRBJ2-1; 11 bases match TRBD2. Germline V gene sequence: CDR1 KGHSH, CDR2 LQKENI. V lost 1 base to trimming and J lost 6 bases; unmatched junction nucleotides: 8. CDR3 size: 17 residues. The CDR3 reads CASSPLLTGTSGNEQFF. For the CDR3, the DNA is TGTGCCAGCTCACCACTACTCACCGGGACTAGCGGCAATGAGCAGTTCTTC. Drawing the rest from reference TRBV18 and TRBJ2-1, the complete variable domain is NAGVMQNPRHLVRRRGQEARLRCSPMKGHSHVYWYRQLPEEGLKFMVYLQKENIIDESGMPKERFSAEFPKEGPSILRIQQVVRGDSAAYFCASSPLLTGTSGNEQFFGPGTRLTVL.

The CDR3 coding sequence is TGTGCCAGCAGTCCACGGACAGGGGGCACTGAAGCTTTCTTT. It encodes CASSPRTGGTEAFF. The V call is TRBV25-1, the J call TRBJ1-1; TRBD1 aligns across 10 bases. The CDR3 runs to 14 residues. Losses at the gene ends were 5 bases for V and 4 bases for J; bases not matched to a gene: 4. The germline V gene encodes CDR1 MGHDK and CDR2 SYGVNS.

This sequence joins TRBV19 and TRBJ2-4, with D perhaps TRBD2 (6 bases). The V and J ends lost 6 bases and 7 bases respectively, with 16 bases between them. This CDR3 has 14 residues. Germline V gene lookup returns CDR1 LNHDA and CDR2 SQIVND (reference sequence). The CDR3 DNA sequence: TGTGCCAGTAGAAGGGGCGAAGGGAGGAACATTCAGTACTTC. Amino acids: CASRRGEGRNIQYF.

The rearrangement links TRBV7-9 to TRBJ2-7, with D tentatively TRBD2 (6 bases). CDR3 size: 12 residues. V dropped 6 bases and J dropped 6 bases, with 12 bases sitting between them. The germline V gene encodes CDR1 SEHNR and CDR2 FQNEAQ (reference sequence). In nucleotides, the CDR3 is TGTGCCAGCAGTCCGTCCGGGGGCGAGCAGTACTTC. This encodes CASSPSGGEQYF.

The chain employs TRBV6-5 and TRBJ1-4; TRBD1 is a possible D gene (6 bases). V was trimmed by 5 bases and J by 3 bases, leaving 10 bases between them. Germline V gene sequence: CDR1 MNHEY, CDR2 SVGAGI. The CDR3 length is 14 residues. The DNA of the CDR3 is TGTGCCAGCAGTATACAGGGAGCTAATGAAAAACTGTTTTTT. It translates to CASSIQGANEKLFF.

This clone is a singleton in its sample. This chain connects TRBV19 to TRBJ1-1; tentatively, D is TRBD1 (6 bases). V lost 6 bases and J 1 base, leaving 12 bases between the germline ends. Germline CDR1 is LNHDA and CDR2 is SQIVND (reference sequence). This CDR3 is 14 amino acids long. The CDR3 here is CASRWTAPNTEAFF. Written as DNA, the CDR3 is TGTGCCAGTAGGTGGACAGCTCCGAACACTGAAGCTTTCTTT. The whole variable domain, filled in from reference TRBV19 and TRBJ1-1, reads DGGITQSPKYLFRKEGQNVTLSCEQNLNHDAMYWYRQDPGQGLRLIYYSQIVNDFQKGDIAEGYSVSREKKESFPLTVTSAQKNPTAFYLCASRWTAPNTEAFFGQGTRLTVV.

The rearrangement joins TRBV5-4 to TRBJ2-7; 9 bases map to TRBD1. V dropped 4 bases and J dropped 6; count of bases not matched to a gene: 8. Looked up from germline, CDR1 is SGHNT and CDR2 is YYREEE (reference sequence). The CDR3 runs to 14 residues. As DNA, the CDR3 is TGTGCCAGCAGCCGAACAGGGGGCGTTCTCGAGCAGTACTTC. This gives the protein CASSRTGGVLEQYF.

The chain employs TRBV3-1 (or the pseudogene TRBV3-2) and TRBJ1-2; D unclear. Germline-derived CDR1 and CDR2 are LGHDT and YNNKEL (reference sequence). Trimming took 1 base from V and 6 from J, leaving 21 bases between them. This CDR3 has 17 amino acids. The DNA of the CDR3 is TGTGCCAGCAGCCAAGTATTGGCGGAAGAAGCCCATGATGGCTACACCTTC. Protein sequence: CASSQVLAEEAHDGYTF.

V gene TRBV28 combines with J gene TRBJ1-5, with a tentative D call TRBD1 (6 bases). This CDR3 comprises 15 residues. V was cut by 6 bases and J by 9 bases, with 21 bases left in between. Germline V gene data show CDR1 as MDHEN and CDR2 as SYDVKM. Here the CDR3 reads CASSPRTASLGPQHF. CDR3 in DNA: TGTGCCAGCAGCCCCAGGACAGCCTCCCTGGGGCCCCAGCATTTT.

This chain joins TRBV21-1 and TRBJ1-2; the table's D call of TRBD1 was not tested on the DNA. TRBV21-1 is described as a pseudogene. The CDR3 contains 15 residues. CDR3 sequence reads: CASSKYTMANYGYTF. Written as DNA, the CDR3 is TGTGCCAGCAGCAAATATACAATGGCTAACTATGGCTACACCTTC.

The rearrangement uses TRBV28 and TRBJ1-2, with D perhaps TRBD1 (5 bases). Per germline, CDR1 MDHEN and CDR2 SYDVKM. The V gene lost 2 bases and the J gene lost 4 bases, with 8 bases spanning the gap. The CDR3 is 13 residues long. The CDR3 nucleotides read TGTGCCAGCAGTTTACAGGGAGGCTATGGCTACACCTTC. Its translation: CASSLQGGYGYTF.

V and J are TRBV28 and TRBJ1-4; D unresolved. CDR3 length equals 14 residues. Per germline, CDR1 MDHEN and CDR2 SYDVKM. The V gene lost 10 bases and the J gene lost 8 bases, with 20 bases spanning the gap. The CDR3 region has the DNA TGTGCCACCAACACCCGTCTTGAGCGGGAAAAACTGTTTTTT. This sequence encodes CATNTRLEREKLFF.

The genes are TRBV6-5 and TRBJ2-5; D is unclear. The germline CDR1 and CDR2 sequences are MNHEY and SVGAGI. Trimming removed 4 bases from V and 1 base from J, with 7 bases in between. The CDR3 is 13 residues long. CDR3 coding DNA: TGTGCCAGCAGTTCCCCGTTCCAAGAGACCCAGTACTTC. Translation: CASSSPFQETQYF.

Only a few counts were recorded for this clone. The chain couples TRBV19 to TRBJ2-6; D unclear. Per germline, CDR1 LNHDA and CDR2 SQIVND (reference sequence). The CDR3 runs 16 residues. V was pared by 4 bases and J by 0 bases, with 10 bases between. The CDR3 DNA is TGTGCCAGTAGTAACCTCAGGATCTCTGGGGCCAACGTCCTGACTTTC. This gives the protein CASSNLRISGANVLTF.

V usage is TRBV5-1 and J usage is TRBJ1-1, with TRBD1 identical over 8 bases. In germline, CDR1 is SGHRS, CDR2 YFSETQ. This CDR3 contains 14 residues. V shed 2 bases, J shed 5 bases, and the junction held 5 bases outside the gene matches. CDR3: CASSLLQGDTEAFF. The CDR3 DNA is TGCGCCAGCAGCTTATTACAGGGGGATACTGAAGCTTTCTTT.